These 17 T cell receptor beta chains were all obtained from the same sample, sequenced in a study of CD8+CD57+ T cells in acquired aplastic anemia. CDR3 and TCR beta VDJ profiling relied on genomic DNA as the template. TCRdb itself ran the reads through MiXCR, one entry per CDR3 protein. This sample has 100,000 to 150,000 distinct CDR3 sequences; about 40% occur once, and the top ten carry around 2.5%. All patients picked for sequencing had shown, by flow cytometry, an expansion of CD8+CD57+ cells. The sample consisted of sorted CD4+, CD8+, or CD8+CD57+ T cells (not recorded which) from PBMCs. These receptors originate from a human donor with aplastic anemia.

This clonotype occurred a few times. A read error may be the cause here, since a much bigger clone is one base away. CDR3 sequence reads: CASGLRGLRTEAFF. The DNA for the CDR3 is TGTGCCAGCGGCCTAAGGGGGCTAAGGACTGAAGCTTTCTTT. The V gene is TRBV4-2, the J gene TRBJ1-1; TRBD1 matches 7 bases. The CDR3 runs 14 residues. Germline V gives CDR1 LGHNA, CDR2 YNFKEQ. V shed 8 bases and J 5 bases; nucleotides not matched to a gene: 11.

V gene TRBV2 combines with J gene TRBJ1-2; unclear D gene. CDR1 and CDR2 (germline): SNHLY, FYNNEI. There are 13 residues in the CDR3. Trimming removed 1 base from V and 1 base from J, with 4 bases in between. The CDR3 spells CASSEGYNYGYTF. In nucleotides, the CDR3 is TGTGCCAGCAGTGAAGGATATAACTATGGCTACACCTTC.

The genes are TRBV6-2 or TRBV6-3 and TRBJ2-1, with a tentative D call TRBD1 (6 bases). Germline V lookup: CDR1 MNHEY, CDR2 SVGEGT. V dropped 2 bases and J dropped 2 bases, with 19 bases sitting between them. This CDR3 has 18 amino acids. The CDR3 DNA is TGTGCCAGCAGTTACAATTTTCCCGGGACACTTACCTACAATGAGCAGTTCTTC. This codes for CASSYNFPGTLTYNEQFF.

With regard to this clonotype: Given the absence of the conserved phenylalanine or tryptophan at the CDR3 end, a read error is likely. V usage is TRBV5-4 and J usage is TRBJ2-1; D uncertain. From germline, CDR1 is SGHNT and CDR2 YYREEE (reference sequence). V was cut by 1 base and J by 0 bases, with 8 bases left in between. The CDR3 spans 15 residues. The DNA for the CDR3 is TGTGCCAGCAGCTTGTTTCAGGACTCCTACAATGAGCAGTTCCTC. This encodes CASSLFQDSYNEQFL.

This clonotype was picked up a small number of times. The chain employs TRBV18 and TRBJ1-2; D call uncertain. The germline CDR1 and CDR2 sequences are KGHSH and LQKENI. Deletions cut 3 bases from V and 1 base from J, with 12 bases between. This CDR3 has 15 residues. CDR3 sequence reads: CASSPLQTGNYGYTF. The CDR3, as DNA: TGTGCCAGCTCACCGCTTCAGACGGGTAACTATGGCTACACCTTC.

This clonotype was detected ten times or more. The CDR3 loop reads CSVVRGQRLYNEQFF. CDR3 bases: TGCAGCGTTGTCCGGGGACAGAGGTTATACAATGAGCAGTTCTTC. The chain combines TRBV29-1 with TRBJ2-1; 7 nucleotides line up with TRBD1. V dropped 4 bases and J dropped 4; count of bases not matched to a gene: 10. Germline V gene data show CDR1 as SQVTM and CDR2 as ANQGSEA. The CDR3 runs to 15 residues.

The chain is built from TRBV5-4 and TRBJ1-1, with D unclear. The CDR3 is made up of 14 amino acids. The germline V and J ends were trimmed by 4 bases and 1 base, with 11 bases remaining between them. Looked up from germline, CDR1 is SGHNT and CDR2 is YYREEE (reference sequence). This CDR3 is CASSQRYGNTEAFF. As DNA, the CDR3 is TGTGCCAGCAGCCAGAGGTACGGGAACACTGAAGCTTTCTTT.

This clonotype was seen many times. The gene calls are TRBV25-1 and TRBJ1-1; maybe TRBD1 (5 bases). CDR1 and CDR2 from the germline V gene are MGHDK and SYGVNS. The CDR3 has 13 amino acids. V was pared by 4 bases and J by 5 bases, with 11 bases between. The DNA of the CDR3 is TGTGCCAGCAGTGCTGGGGGTGGGACTGAAGCTTTCTTT. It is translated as CASSAGGGTEAFF.

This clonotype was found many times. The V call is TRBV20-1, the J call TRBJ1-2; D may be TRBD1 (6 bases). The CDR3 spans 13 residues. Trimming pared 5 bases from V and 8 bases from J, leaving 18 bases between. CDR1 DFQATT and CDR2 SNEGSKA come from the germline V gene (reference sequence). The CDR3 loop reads CSAAGGPLRGYTF. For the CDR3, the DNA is TGCAGTGCTGCTGGGGGGCCACTCCGAGGCTACACCTTC.

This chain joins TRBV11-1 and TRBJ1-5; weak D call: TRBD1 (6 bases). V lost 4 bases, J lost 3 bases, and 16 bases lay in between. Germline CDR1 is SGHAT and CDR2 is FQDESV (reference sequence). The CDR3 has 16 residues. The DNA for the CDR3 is TGTGCCAGCAGCTCACGCGGTCCGGGGGCCAATCAGCCCCAGCATTTT. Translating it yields CASSSRGPGANQPQHF.

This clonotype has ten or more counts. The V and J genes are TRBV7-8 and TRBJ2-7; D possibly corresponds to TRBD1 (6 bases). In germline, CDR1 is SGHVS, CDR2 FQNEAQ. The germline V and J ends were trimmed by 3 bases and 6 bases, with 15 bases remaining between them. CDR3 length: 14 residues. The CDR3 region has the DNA TGTGCCAGCAGCTTCAGGGGACCGGTCGGCGAGCAGTACGTC. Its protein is CASSFRGPVGEQYV.

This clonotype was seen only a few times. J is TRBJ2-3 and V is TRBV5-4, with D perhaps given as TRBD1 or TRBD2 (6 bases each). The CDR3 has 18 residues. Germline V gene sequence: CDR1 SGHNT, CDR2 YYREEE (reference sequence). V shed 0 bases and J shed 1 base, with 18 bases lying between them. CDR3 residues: CASSLASSSRGGTDTQYF. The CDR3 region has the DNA TGTGCCAGCAGCTTGGCTTCATCATCAAGGGGGGGCACAGATACGCAGTATTTT.

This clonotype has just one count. CDR3 loop: CAISESGGRNYGYTF. CDR3 nucleotides: TGTGCCATCAGTGAGTCAGGGGGCAGGAACTATGGCTACACCTTC. The rearrangement joins TRBV10-3 to TRBJ1-2; 7 bases are a match to TRBD1. CDR3 size: 15 residues. With 0 bases clipped from V and 2 bases from J, the junction kept 3 bases outside the gene matches. CDR1 and CDR2 (germline): ENHRY, SYGVKD.

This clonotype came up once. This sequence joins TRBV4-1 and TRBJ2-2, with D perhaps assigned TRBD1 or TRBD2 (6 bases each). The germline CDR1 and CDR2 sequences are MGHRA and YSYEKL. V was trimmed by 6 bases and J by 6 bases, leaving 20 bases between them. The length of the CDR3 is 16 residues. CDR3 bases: TGCGCCAGCAGGGTGGGGGGCAGGGGAAGCCCCGGGGAGCTGTTTTTT. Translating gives CASRVGGRGSPGELFF.

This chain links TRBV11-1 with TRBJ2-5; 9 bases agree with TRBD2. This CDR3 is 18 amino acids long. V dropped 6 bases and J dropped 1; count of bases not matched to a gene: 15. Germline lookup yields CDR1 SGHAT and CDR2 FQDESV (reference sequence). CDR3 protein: CASSPPGLAGTSQETQYF. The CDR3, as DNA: TGTGCCAGCAGTCCCCCAGGGCTAGCGGGGACCTCCCAAGAGACCCAGTACTTC.

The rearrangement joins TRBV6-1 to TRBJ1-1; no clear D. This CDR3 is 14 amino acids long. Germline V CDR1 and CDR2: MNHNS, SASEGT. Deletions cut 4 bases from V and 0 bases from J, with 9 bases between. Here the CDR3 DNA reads TGTGCCAGCAGTGCACAGAGGATGAACACTGAAGCTTTCTTT. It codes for CASSAQRMNTEAFF.

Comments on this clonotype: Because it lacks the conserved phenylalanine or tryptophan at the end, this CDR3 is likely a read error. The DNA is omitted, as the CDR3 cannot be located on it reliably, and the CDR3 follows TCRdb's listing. The CDR3 region is CSAKGGMTEAFL. The rearrangement joins TRBV20-1 to TRBJ1-1. The CDR3 has 12 residues if both end residues are counted. CDR1 is DFQATT and CDR2 is SNEGSKA in the germline V gene (reference sequence).